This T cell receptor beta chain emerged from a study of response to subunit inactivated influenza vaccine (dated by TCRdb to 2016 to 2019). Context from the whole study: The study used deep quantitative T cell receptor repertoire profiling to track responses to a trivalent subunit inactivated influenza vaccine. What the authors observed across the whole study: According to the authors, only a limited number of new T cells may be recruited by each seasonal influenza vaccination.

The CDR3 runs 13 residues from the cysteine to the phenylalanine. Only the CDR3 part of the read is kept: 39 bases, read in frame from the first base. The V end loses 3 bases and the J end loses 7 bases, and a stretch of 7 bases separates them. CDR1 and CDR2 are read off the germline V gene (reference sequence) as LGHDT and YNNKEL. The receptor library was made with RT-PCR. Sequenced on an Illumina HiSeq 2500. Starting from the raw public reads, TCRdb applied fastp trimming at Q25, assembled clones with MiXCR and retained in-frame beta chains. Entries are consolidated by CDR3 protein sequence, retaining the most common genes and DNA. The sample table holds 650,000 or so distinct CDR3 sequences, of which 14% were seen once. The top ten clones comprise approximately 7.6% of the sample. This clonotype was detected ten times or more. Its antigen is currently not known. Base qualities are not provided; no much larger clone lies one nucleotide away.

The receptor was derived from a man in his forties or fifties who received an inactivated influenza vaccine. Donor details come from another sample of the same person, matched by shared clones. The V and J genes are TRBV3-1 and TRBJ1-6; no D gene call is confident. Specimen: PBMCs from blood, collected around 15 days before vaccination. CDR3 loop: CASSQGRNSPLHF. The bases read TGTGCCAGCAGCCAGGGCAGAAATTCACCCCTCCACTTT. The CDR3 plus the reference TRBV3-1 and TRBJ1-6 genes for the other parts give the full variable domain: DTAVSQTPKYLVTQMGNDKSIKCEQNLGHDTMYWYKQDSKKFLKIMFSYNNKELIINETVPNRFSPKSPDKAHLNLHINSLELGDSAVYFCASSQGRNSPLHFGNGTRLTVT.